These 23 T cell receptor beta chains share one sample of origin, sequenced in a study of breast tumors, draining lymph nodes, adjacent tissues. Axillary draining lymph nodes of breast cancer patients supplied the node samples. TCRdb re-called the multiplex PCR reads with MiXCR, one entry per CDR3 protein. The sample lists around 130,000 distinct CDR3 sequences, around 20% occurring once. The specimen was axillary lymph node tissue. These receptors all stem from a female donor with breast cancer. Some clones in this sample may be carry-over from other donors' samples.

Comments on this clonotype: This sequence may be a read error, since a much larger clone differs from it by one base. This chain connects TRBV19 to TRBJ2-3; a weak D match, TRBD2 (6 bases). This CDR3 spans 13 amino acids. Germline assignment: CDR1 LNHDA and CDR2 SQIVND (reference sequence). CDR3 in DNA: TGTGCCAGGAGTACGGGAGTCGCAAATACGCAGTATTTT. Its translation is CARSTGVANTQYF. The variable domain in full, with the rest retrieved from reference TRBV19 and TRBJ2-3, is DGGITQSPKYLFRKEGQNVTLSCEQNLNHDAMYWYRQDPGQGLRLIYYSQIVNDFQKGDIAEGYSVSREKKESFPLTVTSAQKNPTAFYLCARSTGVANTQYFGPGTRLTVL.

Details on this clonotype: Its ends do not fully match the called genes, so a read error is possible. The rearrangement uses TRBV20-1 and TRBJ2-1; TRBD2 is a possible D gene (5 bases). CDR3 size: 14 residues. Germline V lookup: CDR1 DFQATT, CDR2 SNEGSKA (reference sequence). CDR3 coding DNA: TGCAGTGCTCTCCCGGGCGGGTCCTACAATGAGCAGCTCTTC. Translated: CSALPGGSYNEQLF.

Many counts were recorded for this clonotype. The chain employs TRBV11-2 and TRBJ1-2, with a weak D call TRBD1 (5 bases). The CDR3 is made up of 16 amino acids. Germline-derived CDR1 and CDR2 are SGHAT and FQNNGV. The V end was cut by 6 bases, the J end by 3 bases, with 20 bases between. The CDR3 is CASSQLLYRQYYGYTF. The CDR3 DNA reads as TGTGCCAGCAGTCAACTACTATACCGACAGTACTATGGCTACACCTTC. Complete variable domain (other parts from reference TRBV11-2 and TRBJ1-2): EAGVAQSPRYKIIEKRQSVAFWCNPISGHATLYWYQQILGQGPKLLIQFQNNGVVDDSQLPKDRFSAERLKGVDSTLKIQPAKLEDSAVYLCASSQLLYRQYYGYTFGSGTRLTVV.

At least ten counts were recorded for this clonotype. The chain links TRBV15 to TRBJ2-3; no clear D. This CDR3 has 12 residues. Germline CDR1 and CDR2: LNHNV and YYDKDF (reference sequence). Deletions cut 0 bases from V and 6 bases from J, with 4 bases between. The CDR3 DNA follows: TGTGCCACCAGCAGAGAGTCGGATACGCAGTATTTT. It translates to CATSRESDTQYF.

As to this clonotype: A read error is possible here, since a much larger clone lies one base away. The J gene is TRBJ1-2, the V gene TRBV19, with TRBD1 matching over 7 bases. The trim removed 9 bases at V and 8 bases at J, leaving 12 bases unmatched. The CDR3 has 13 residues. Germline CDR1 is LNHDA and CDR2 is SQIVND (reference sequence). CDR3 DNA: TGTGCCAGCGAAGGGACAGCGAGACTGGGCTACACCTTC. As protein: CASEGTARLGYTF.

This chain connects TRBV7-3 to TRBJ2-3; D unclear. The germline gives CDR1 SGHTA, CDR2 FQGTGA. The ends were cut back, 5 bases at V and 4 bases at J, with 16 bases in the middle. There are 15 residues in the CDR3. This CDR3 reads CASSIGSQHADTQYF. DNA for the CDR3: TGTGCCAGCAGCATCGGCAGCCAACACGCAGATACGCAGTATTTT.

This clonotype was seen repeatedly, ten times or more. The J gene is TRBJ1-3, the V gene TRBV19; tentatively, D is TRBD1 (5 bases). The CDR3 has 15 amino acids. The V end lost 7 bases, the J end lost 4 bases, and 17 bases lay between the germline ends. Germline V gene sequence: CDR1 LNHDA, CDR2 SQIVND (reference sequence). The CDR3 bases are TGTGCCAGTAAAACCCTACAGGCTCCCGGAAACACCATATATTTT. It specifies CASKTLQAPGNTIYF.

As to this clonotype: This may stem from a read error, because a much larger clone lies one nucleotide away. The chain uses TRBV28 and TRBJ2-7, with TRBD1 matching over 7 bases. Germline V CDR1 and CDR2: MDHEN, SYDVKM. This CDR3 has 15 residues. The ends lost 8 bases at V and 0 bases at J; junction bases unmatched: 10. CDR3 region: CASESGQRSSYEQYF. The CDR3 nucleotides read TGTGCCAGCGAATCGGGACAGAGGAGCTCCTACGAGCAGTACTTC.

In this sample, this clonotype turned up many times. CDR3 DNA: TGCGCCAGCAGCCAACATCAGGATTTTGGCTACGAGCAGTACTTC. The encoded protein is CASSQHQDFGYEQYF. The chain links TRBV5-1 to TRBJ2-7; the D is unclear. V gave up 4 bases and J gave up 3 bases, with 17 bases separating them. Germline CDR1 SGHRS, CDR2 YFSETQ. The CDR3 contains 15 residues.

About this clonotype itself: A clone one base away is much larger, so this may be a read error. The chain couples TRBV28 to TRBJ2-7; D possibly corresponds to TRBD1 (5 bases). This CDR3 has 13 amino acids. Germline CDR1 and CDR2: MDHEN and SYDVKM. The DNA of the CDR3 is TGTGCCAGCAGTTGGGGCTCCTACTACGAGCAGTGCTTC. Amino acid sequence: CASSWGSYYEQCF.

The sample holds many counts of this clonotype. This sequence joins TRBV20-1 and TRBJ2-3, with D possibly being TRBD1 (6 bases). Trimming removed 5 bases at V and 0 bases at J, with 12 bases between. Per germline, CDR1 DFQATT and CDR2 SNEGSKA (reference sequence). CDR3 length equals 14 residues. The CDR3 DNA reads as TGCAGTGCTCAGGGGAGAACTAGCACAGATACGCAGTATTTT. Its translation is CSAQGRTSTDTQYF.

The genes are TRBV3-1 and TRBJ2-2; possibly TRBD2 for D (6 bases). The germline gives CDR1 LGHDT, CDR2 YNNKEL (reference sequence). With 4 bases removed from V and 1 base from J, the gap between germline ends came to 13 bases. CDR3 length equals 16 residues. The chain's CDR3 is CASSPGLSLNTGELFF. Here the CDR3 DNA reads TGTGCCAGCAGCCCAGGACTAAGCTTGAACACCGGGGAGCTGTTTTTT.

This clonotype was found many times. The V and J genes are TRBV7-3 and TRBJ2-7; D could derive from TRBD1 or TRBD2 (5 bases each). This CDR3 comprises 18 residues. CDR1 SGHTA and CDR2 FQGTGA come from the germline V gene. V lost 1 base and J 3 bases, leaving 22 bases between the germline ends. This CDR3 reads CASSLNPRDGRSLYEQYF. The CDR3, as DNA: TGTGCCAGCAGCTTAAACCCTCGGGACGGCAGAAGTCTCTACGAGCAGTACTTC.

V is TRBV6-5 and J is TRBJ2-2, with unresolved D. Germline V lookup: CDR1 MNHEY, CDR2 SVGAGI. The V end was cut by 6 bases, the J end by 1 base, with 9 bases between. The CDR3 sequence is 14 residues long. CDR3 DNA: TGTGCCAGCAGCCCTACCCGGAACACCGGGGAGCTGTTTTTT. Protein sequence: CASSPTRNTGELFF.

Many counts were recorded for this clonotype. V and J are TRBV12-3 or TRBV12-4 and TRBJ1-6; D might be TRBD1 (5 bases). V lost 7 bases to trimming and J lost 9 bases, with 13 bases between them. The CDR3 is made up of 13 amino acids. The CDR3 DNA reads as TGTGCCAGCACCAACCGGGGGGGTTCACCCCTCCACTTT. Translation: CASTNRGGSPLHF.

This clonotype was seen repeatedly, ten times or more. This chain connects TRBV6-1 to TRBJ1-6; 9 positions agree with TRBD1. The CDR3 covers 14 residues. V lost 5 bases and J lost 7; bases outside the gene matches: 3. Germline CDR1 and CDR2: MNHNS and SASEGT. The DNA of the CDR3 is TGTGCCAGCAGTTGGGACAGGGTCAATTCACCCCTCCACTTT. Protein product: CASSWDRVNSPLHF.

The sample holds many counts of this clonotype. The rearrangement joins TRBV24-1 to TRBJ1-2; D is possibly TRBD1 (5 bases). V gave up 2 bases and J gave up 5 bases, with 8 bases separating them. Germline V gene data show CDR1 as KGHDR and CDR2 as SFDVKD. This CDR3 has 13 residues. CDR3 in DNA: TGTGCCACCAGTGATTCCACAGGATATGGCTACACCTTC. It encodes CATSDSTGYGYTF.

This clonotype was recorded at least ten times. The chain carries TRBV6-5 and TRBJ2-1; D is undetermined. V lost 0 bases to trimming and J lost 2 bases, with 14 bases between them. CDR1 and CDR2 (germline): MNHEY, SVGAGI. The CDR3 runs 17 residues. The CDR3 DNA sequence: TGTGCCAGCAGTTACTCGATTGTCCGTGGCCCCTACAATGAGCAGTTCTTC. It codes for CASSYSIVRGPYNEQFF.

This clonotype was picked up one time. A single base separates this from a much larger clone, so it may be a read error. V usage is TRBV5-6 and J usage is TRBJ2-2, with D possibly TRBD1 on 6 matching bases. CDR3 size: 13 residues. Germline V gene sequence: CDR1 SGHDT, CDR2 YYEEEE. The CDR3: CASRGGNNGELFF. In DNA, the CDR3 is TGTGCCAGCCGAGGGGGAAACAACGGGGAGCTGTTTTTT.

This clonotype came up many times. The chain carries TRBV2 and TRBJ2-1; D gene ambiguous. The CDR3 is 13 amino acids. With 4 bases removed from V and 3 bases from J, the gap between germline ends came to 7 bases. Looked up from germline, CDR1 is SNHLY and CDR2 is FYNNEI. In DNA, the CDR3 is TGTGCCAGCAGTGCTCTCAGCTACAATGAGCAGTTCTTC. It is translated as CASSALSYNEQFF.

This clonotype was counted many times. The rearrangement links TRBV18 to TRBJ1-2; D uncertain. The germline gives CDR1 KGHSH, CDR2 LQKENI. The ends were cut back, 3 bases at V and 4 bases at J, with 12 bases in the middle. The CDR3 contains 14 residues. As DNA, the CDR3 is TGTGCCAGCTCACCGCCAGGACGGCTCTATGGCTACACCTTC. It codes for CASSPPGRLYGYTF.

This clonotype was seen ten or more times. The CDR3 DNA follows: TGCAGTGCTAGGGGGGGGGTACAAGGAAACCAAGAGACCCAGTACTTC. It is translated as CSARGGVQGNQETQYF. V usage is TRBV20-1 and J usage is TRBJ2-5; 7 nucleotides agree with TRBD2. Germline V CDR1 and CDR2: DFQATT, SNEGSKA (reference sequence). V was pared by 3 bases and J by 0 bases, with 10 bases of the junction left unmatched. The CDR3 sequence is 16 residues long.

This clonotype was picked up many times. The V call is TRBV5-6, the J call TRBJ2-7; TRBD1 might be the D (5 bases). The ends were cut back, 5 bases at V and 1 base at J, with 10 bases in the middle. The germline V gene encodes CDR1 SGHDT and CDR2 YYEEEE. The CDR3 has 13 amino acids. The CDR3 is CASRSTGSYEQYF. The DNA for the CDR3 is TGTGCCAGCAGATCCACAGGTTCCTACGAGCAGTACTTC.